The source of this T cell receptor (beta chain) is a study of cytomegalovirus exposure and HLA in healthy donors. Study conclusions and caveats: Analysis was carried out at a later point, and it linked a missense DCLRE1C variant to TCR beta V- and J-gene trimming. Later on, analysis showed that most CMV-associated TCR beta chains appeared to be HLA-restricted.

In the case of this clone: Its antigen is undetermined.

The CDR3 runs to 11 residues. Between the trimmed V and J ends, which lost 5 bases and 4 bases, there was a span of 5 bases. The germline CDR1 and CDR2 sequences are SGHTA and FQGTGA. The PCR made use of 60 Vbeta and 13 Jbeta primers. In the original workflow: It was a later analysis that counted 83 million or so unique TCR beta chains, of which some 10 million were shared. Profiling relied on immunoSEQ multiplex PCR, and the TCRdb table lists in-frame clones only, not all of them. V and J calls and clone size are those listed in that table; D and trimming were worked out from the DNA. This table holds about 160,000 clones, 65% to 85% found once.

Specimen: PBMCs. The sequence derives from a male donor in good health and CMV-seropositive. The gene calls are TRBV7-3 and TRBJ2-5; unclear D gene. CDR3 sequence (DNA): TGTGCCAGCAGCCCCGGAGAGACCCAGTACTTC. Amino acid sequence: CASSPGETQYF.